Listed below are T cell receptor beta chains from one sample, sequenced in a study of blood T cell repertoires in COVID-19. Only in-frame clones appear in the TCRdb table, and some are missing; sequencing was by immunoSEQ multiplex PCR. The sample lists about 140,000 clones, 65% to 85% seen once, with more than 4.5% in the top ten. Sequenced material: PBMCs or T cells enriched from blood (not recorded which). The receptors shown here come from a man between 65 and 85 years old who had been exposed to COVID-19. Each CDR3 is given with its conserved first and last residue. A D gene is named only where the DNA matches it firmly. Size is omitted from some rows. Given values are once, few, many or a class for expanded clones.

>TRBJ2-5|NA|TRBD2|TRBV5-4
TGTGCCAGCAGCTTTTACGGGGGGGAGACCCAGTACTTC
CASSFYGGETQYF
>TRBJ1-1|NA|NA|TRBV27
TGTGCCAGCAGTGCCTCGTCGGGGACTGAAGCTTTCTTT
CASSASSGTEAFF
>TRBJ1-2|NA|NA|TRBV5-1
TGCGCCAGCAGCTTGGGGGGGACAAACTATGGCTACACCTTC
CASSLGGTNYGYTF
>TRBJ2-2|NA|NA|TRBV5-6
TGTGCCAGCAGCTTGGTGGGCAGCTCGACCGGGGAGCTGTTTTTT
CASSLVGSSTGELFF
>TRBJ2-5|once|TRBD1|TRBV4-3
TGCGCCAGGGGAACAGGGGTTCGAGAGACCCAGTACTTC
CARGTGVRETQYF
>TRBJ1-6|NA|NA|TRBV10-3
TGTGCCATCAGTGAGAGCGGGTCCAATTCACCCCTCCACTTT
CAISESGSNSPLHF
>TRBJ2-5|NA|NA|TRBV3-1/TRBV3-2
TGTGCCAGCAGCAAAAGTCGGGGGAACCAAGAGACCCAGTACTTC
CASSKSRGNQETQYF
>TRBJ2-3|once|TRBD2|TRBV4-2
TGTGCCAGCAGCCAAGAGGAGGGAGCGGGGGGGGTCACAGATACGCAGTATTTT
CASSQEEGAGGVTDTQYF
>TRBJ2-2|once|NA|TRBV7-2
TGTGCCAGCAGCGACGGACCCTCCAGGGCCCCTGGGGCCGGGGAGCTGTTTTTT
CASSDGPSRAPGAGELFF
>TRBJ1-3|NA|NA|TRBV7-2
TGTGCCAGCAGCTTAGACGGGAGAAACACCATATATTTT
CASSLDGRNTIYF
>TRBJ2-1|NA|NA|TRBV27
TGTGCCAGCAGCGAGAGGGGGAGCTCCTACAATGAGCAGTTCTTC
CASSERGSSYNEQFF
>TRBJ1-6|NA|TRBD1|TRBV5-1
TGCGCCAGCAGCCCCGTGACAGGGGGCGAATCACCCCTCCACTTT
CASSPVTGGESPLHF
>TRBJ1-2|many|TRBD1|TRBV18
TGTGCCAGCTCACCTTTTGGGACAGGCAGCACTAACTATGGCTACACCTTC
CASSPFGTGSTNYGYTF
>TRBJ1-6|NA|NA|TRBV7-8
TGTGCCAGCAGCCTCGGAGGCAGCTCCTATAATTCACCCCTCCACTTT
CASSLGGSSYNSPLHF
>TRBJ1-5|NA|TRBD1|TRBV19
TGTGCCAGCTCTACAGGGGGCAATCAGCCCCAGCATTTT
CASSTGGNQPQHF
>TRBJ2-1|once|NA|TRBV7-5
TGTGCCAGAAGCTTAGCGGGGAGGGTCAATGAGCAGTTCTTC
CARSLAGRVNEQFF
>TRBJ1-2|NA|TRBD1|TRBV2
TGTGCCAGCAGATCGACAGGGTATGAGGGCTACACCTTC
CASRSTGYEGYTF
>TRBJ1-3|NA|NA|TRBV28
TGTGCCAGCTCAGAGGGATCTGGAAACACCATATATTTT
CASSEGSGNTIYF
>TRBJ1-2|NA|NA|TRBV19
TGTGCCAGTACCGCAGGCAGCTATGGCTACACCTTC
CASTAGSYGYTF
>TRBJ2-7|NA|TRBD2|TRBV25-1
TGTGCCAGCAATAGAAAACTAGCGGGAGGGCCGTTTCACTACGAGCAGTACTTC
CASNRKLAGGPFHYEQYF
>TRBJ2-5|NA|NA|TRBV11-2
TGTGCCAGCAGCCGGGACAACCAAGAGACCCAGTACTTC
CASSRDNQETQYF
>TRBJ1-1|NA|NA|TRBV5-6
TGTGCCAGCAGCCCCACCATCAGGGGACCTACTGAAGCTTTCTTT
CASSPTIRGPTEAFF
>TRBJ2-7|few|TRBD2|TRBV28
TGTGCCAGCACTCCCGGGGGGACTACCGCCTACGAGCAGTACTTC
CASTPGGTTAYEQYF
>TRBJ2-7|NA|NA|TRBV27
TGTGCCAGCAGCACTCTACGGGTCGGAGAGCAGTACTTC
CASSTLRVGEQYF
>TRBJ2-7|NA|TRBD1|TRBV19
TGTGCCAGCACCACCGGGACAGCCAACTACGAGCAGTACTTC
CASTTGTANYEQYF
>TRBJ2-2|NA|NA|TRBV7-2
TGTGCCAGCAGCTCGAGGGACTCCAAAACGAACACCGGGGAGCTGTTTTTT
CASSSRDSKTNTGELFF
>TRBJ1-1|NA|NA|TRBV5-4
TGTGCCAGCAGCTTGAACCTACAGGGAAACACTGAAGCTTTCTTT
CASSLNLQGNTEAFF
>TRBJ2-7|NA|TRBD1|TRBV5-1
TGCGCCAGCACCGGAACCAGGGGGAAATACGAGCAGTACTTC
CASTGTRGKYEQYF
>TRBJ2-1|NA|NA|TRBV30
TGTGCCTGGGGGCAGCGACATGAGCAGTTCTTC
CAWGQRHEQFF
>TRBJ2-2|NA|NA|TRBV5-1
TGCGCCAGCAGCTTGGCCGCGAACACCGGGGAGCTGTTTTTT
CASSLAANTGELFF
>TRBJ1-3|NA|TRBD1|TRBV11-1
TGTGCCAGCAGCCCGGGACAGCGAAACACCATATATTTT
CASSPGQRNTIYF
>TRBJ1-5|NA|NA|TRBV25-1
TGTGCCAGCAGTGAATGGACAGCTAGCAATCAGCCCCAGCATTTT
CASSEWTASNQPQHF
>TRBJ1-6|NA|NA|TRBV28
TGTGCCAGCATAGATGAGGGTACCTATAATTCACCCCTCCACTTT
CASIDEGTYNSPLHF
>TRBJ1-1|NA|NA|TRBV3-1/TRBV3-2
TGTGCCAGCAGCCTGTACAGGGACACTGAAGCTTTCTTT
CASSLYRDTEAFF
>TRBJ1-3|NA|NA|TRBV6-5
TGTGCCAGCAGTTACTCACGAGGCAGCTCTGGAAACACCATATATTTT
CASSYSRGSSGNTIYF
>TRBJ2-1|NA|NA|TRBV19
TGTGCCAGTAGCGGAGCCTACAATGAGCAGTTCTTC
CASSGAYNEQFF
>TRBJ2-5|NA|NA|TRBV5-1
TGCGCCAGCAGCCATGGGGACCGGGAGAGGGAGACCCAGTACTTC
CASSHGDRERETQYF
>TRBJ2-7|NA|TRBD2|TRBV5-1
TGCGCCAGCAGCTTTGTTGAGACGGGAGGGCCCTACGAGCAGTACTTC
CASSFVETGGPYEQYF
>TRBJ2-2|NA|NA|TRBV2
TGTGCCAGCGGGGTACAGGGCATCGGGGAGCTGTTTTTT
CASGVQGIGELFF
>TRBJ2-3|few|TRBD2|TRBV7-2
TGTGCCAGCAGCTCACCACTAGCGGAGAGCACAGATACGCAGTATTTT
CASSSPLAESTDTQYF
>TRBJ1-5|NA|NA|TRBV3-1/TRBV3-2
TGTGCCAGCAGCCCTTCCGGGGAGAATCAGCCCCAGCATTTT
CASSPSGENQPQHF
>TRBJ2-7|NA|TRBD1|TRBV12-3/TRBV12-4
TGTGCCAGCAGTCCCGACAGGGGCGGCGAGCAGTACTTC
CASSPDRGGEQYF
>TRBJ2-3|once|NA|TRBV6-1
TGTGCCAGCAGTGAACGGCGGGGAGATACGCAGTATTTT
CASSERRGDTQYF